This T cell receptor beta chain was documented in a study of persistence of HIV-infected CD4 T cells. In the study overall: Isolated cells were CMV- and HIV-1 Gag-responding CD4+ T cells. Up to about 200 mL blood was drawn at multiple time points; a couple of donors had single-time leukapheresis. Study-wide findings and caveats: Compared with CD3/CD28-stimulated cells, CMV- and Gag-responding cells showed lower TCRbeta richness.

Sequencing used immunoSEQ version 4 in survey mode. The table came from immunoSEQ multiplex PCR; TCRdb's copy has only in-frame clones and leaves some out. This table has 35,000 to 45,000 clones, around 85% appearing once. Germline CDR1 and CDR2: SQVTM and ANQGSEA. V lost 4 bases and J 2 bases, leaving 9 bases between the germline ends. This CDR3 region has 13 residues. About this clone: Antigen: not known.

An overlapping HIV-1 Gag peptide pool stimulated these cells at 1 ug/peptide/mL. CD40L-negative CD69-negative CD45RO-high memory CD4+ T cells were sorted as populations depleted of antigen-responding cells. The sequences come from cultured CD4+ T cells from PBMCs, collected from a patient who received antiretroviral therapy. The receptor comes from an adult with HIV. The donor label of this sample is uncertain. This chain connects TRBV29-1 to TRBJ1-5; D is ambiguous. The CDR3 region has the DNA TGCAGCGTTGGGCAGACGGGCAATCAGCCCCAGCATTTT. Residues: CSVGQTGNQPQHF. The complete variable domain, with remaining parts taken from reference TRBV29-1 and TRBJ1-5, reads SAVISQKPSRDICQRGTSLTIQCQVDSQVTMMFWYRQQPGQSLTLIATANQGSEATYESGFVIDKFPISRPNLTFSTLTVSNMSPEDSSIYLCSVGQTGNQPQHFGDGTRLSIL.